This T cell receptor beta chain was found in a study of shared clonotypes between healthy human individuals. About the study: Each donor had three CD4 naive, three CD4 memory, two CD8 naive and one CD8 memory plate.

The CDR3 length is 15 residues. Trimming removed 5 bases from V and 1 base from J; junction bases left unmatched: 7. Germline V lookup: CDR1 SEHNR, CDR2 FQNEAQ (reference sequence). Repertoires were generated with immunoSEQ multiplex PCR, while TCRdb's copy carries only in-frame clones and drops some. The sample includes just over 2,000,000 clones, 85% to 95% of them seen just once. Subsets obtained from CD4+ cells comprised CD45RA+ naive and CD45RA-negative memory cells. This sequence originates from a man aged 18 to 30 in good health. The rearrangement links TRBV7-9 to TRBJ1-2, with 7 bases that match TRBD1. The sample comprised naive CD4+ T cells sorted from blood. The subset was: CD45RA+ positively selected. CDR3 DNA sequence: TGTGCCAGCAGCATTGACAGGGCAATTAACTATGGCTACACCTTC. Residues: CASSIDRAINYGYTF.